One and the same sample provided the 27 T cell receptor beta chains below, sequenced in a study of T-cell memory formation after mild COVID-19. TCRdb itself ran the 5' RACE reads through MiXCR, one entry per CDR3 protein. Of roughly 190,000 distinct CDR3 sequences detected, roughly 27% appear once; the ten largest clones hold more than 9.5%. What was sequenced was PBMCs or a T cell subset sorted from them (not recorded which). Receptors were obtained from an adult woman who had mild COVID-19 (a few samples of this study predate the infection). Cell type and time point are not known.

This rearrangement joins TRBV20-1 to TRBJ2-3, with D unclear. The V and J ends lost 3 bases and 0 bases respectively, with 16 bases between them. Germline lookup yields CDR1 DFQATT and CDR2 SNEGSKA (reference sequence). CDR3 length: 16 residues. DNA for the CDR3: TGCAGTGCTAGTCTTCGCGCTTACACTAGCACAGATACGCAGTATTTT. Its protein product is CSASLRAYTSTDTQYF.

V gene TRBV3-1 combines with J gene TRBJ1-2; possibly TRBD1 for D (5 bases). V lost 4 bases, J lost 8 bases, and 14 bases lay in between. The CDR3 spans 13 residues. Germline-derived CDR1 and CDR2 are LGHDT and YNNKEL (reference sequence). The CDR3 spells CASSRQSSGGYTF. DNA of the CDR3: TGTGCCAGCAGCCGACAGTCCTCTGGGGGCTACACCTTC.

The chain has TRBV7-2 and TRBJ1-1; D is uncertain. Looked up from germline, CDR1 is SGHTA and CDR2 is FQGNSA. The CDR3 runs 16 residues. V lost 5 bases to trimming and J lost 6 bases, with 22 bases between them. In DNA, the CDR3 is TGTGCCAGCAGCCCAGTCTGGGGAGGAGACGCCGCTGAAGCTTTCTTT. It yields the protein CASSPVWGGDAAEAFF. Variable domain in full (rest from reference TRBV7-2 and TRBJ1-1): GAGVSQSPSNKVTEKGKDVELRCDPISGHTALYWYRQSLGQGLEFLIYFQGNSAPDKSGLPSDRFSAERTGGSVSTLTIQRTQQEDSAVYLCASSPVWGGDAAEAFFGQGTRLTVV.

In nucleotides, the CDR3 is TGTGCCAGCAGCGTACCCTTAGCGGGGGAGAACACCGGGGAGCTGTTTTTT. It specifies CASSVPLAGENTGELFF. The chain links TRBV9 to TRBJ2-2; TRBD2 matches 9 bases. The CDR3 has 17 amino acids. CDR1 is SGDLS and CDR2 is YYNGEE in the germline V gene. The V segment lost 1 base and the J segment 1 base; nucleotides outside the gene matches: 5.

The chain couples TRBV5-1 to TRBJ1-1; 7 bases are a match to TRBD1. The CDR3 has 15 amino acids. Per the germline V gene, CDR1 is SGHRS and CDR2 is YFSETQ. V shed 2 bases, J shed 0 bases, and the junction held 4 bases outside the gene matches. The CDR3, as DNA: TGCGCCAGCAGCTTTGGGACAGTAATGAACACTGAAGCTTTCTTT. The encoded protein is CASSFGTVMNTEAFF.

This clonotype was found a few times. The chain uses TRBV2 and TRBJ2-7, with TRBD1 matching 8 bases. The J segment lost 4 bases and the V segment lost 4 bases, leaving 12 bases of the junction unmatched. CDR3 length equals 16 residues. Germline lookup yields CDR1 SNHLY and CDR2 FYNNEI. CDR3 in amino acids: CASSGLGQGRGYEQYF. The CDR3 nucleotides read TGTGCCAGCAGTGGCTTAGGACAGGGCCGGGGATACGAGCAGTACTTC.

The chain employs TRBV6-4 and TRBJ2-1, with TRBD1 matching 10 bases. V was pared by 3 bases and J by 8 bases, with 7 bases of the junction left unmatched. In germline, CDR1 is MRHNA, CDR2 SNTAGT. There are 15 residues in the CDR3. The CDR3 bases are TGTGCCAGCAGTGAGGTGGGGACAGGGGTTCATGAGCAGTTCTTC. Encoded protein: CASSEVGTGVHEQFF.

About this clonotype itself: The junction does not match germline at one end; this may be a read error. The CDR3 loop reads CDSSLRTGELFF. Here the CDR3 DNA reads TGTGACAGCAGTCTAAGGACCGGGGAGCTGTTTTTT. J is TRBJ2-2 and V is TRBV28; D gene ambiguous. The germline gives CDR1 MDHEN, CDR2 SYDVKM. This CDR3 is built from 12 residues.

Only a few counts were recorded for this clonotype. V and J are TRBV7-3 and TRBJ2-3; D is perhaps TRBD2 (6 bases). The germline V gene encodes CDR1 SGHTA and CDR2 FQGTGA. The CDR3 runs to 15 residues. Trimming pared 3 bases from V and 3 bases from J, leaving 13 bases between. For the CDR3, the DNA is TGTGCCAGCAGCTTGTTGGGACTCCTAACAGATACGCAGTATTTT. Translating gives CASSLLGLLTDTQYF. Together with reference TRBV7-3 and TRBJ2-3, the CDR3 gives the full variable domain: GAGVSQTPSNKVTEKGKYVELRCDPISGHTALYWYRQSLGQGPEFLIYFQGTGAADDSGLPNDRFFAVRPEGSVSTLKIQRTERGDSAVYLCASSLLGLLTDTQYFGPGTRLTVL.

The chain joins TRBV13 to TRBJ2-3, with 13 bases that match TRBD2. The CDR3 sequence is 17 residues long. CDR1 PRHDT and CDR2 FYEKMQ come from the germline V gene (reference sequence). The V gene end was trimmed by 4 bases and the J gene end by 4 bases; junction bases not matched to a gene: 8. As DNA, the CDR3 is TGTGCCAGCAGCTCGAGGACTAGCGGGAGTGCCGCAGATACGCAGTATTTT. Its translation: CASSSRTSGSAADTQYF.

This chain links TRBV5-1 with TRBJ2-5, with TRBD1 matching over 7 bases. The CDR3 spans 14 residues. Germline CDR1 reads SGHRS; CDR2 reads YFSETQ. J was trimmed by 1 base and V by 0 bases; bases with no gene match: 0. In nucleotides, the CDR3 is TGCGCCAGCAGCTTGGGGGACAGCCAAGAGACCCAGTACTTC. Translating it yields CASSLGDSQETQYF.

The chain recombines TRBV19 with TRBJ2-1, with TRBD1 identical over 9 bases. The CDR3 loop spans 14 amino acids. The germline gives CDR1 LNHDA, CDR2 SQIVND (reference sequence). V lost 6 bases, J lost 2 bases, and 2 bases stayed unmatched. The CDR3 region is CASRGDRAYNEQFF. Written as DNA, the CDR3 is TGTGCCAGTAGGGGGGACAGGGCCTACAATGAGCAGTTCTTC.

The chain has TRBV5-1 and TRBJ2-7; 8 bases fit TRBD1. The CDR3 sequence is 14 residues long. The germline V gene has CDR1 SGHRS and CDR2 YFSETQ. The ends lost 7 bases at V and 4 bases at J; junction bases unmatched: 10. Here the CDR3 reads CASGQGRGFYEQYF. The CDR3 region has the DNA TGCGCCAGCGGACAGGGTAGGGGTTTTTACGAGCAGTACTTC.

This clonotype was detected a few times. The rearrangement uses TRBV12-3 or TRBV12-4 and TRBJ2-7; the match to TRBD2 covers 7 bases. The CDR3 length is 13 residues. V trimming: 5 bases; J trimming: 6 bases; junction bases outside the gene matches: 7. The CDR3 DNA reads as TGTGCCAGCAGTCGGGGGGAGAGAAGCGAGCAGTACTTC. Its translation is CASSRGERSEQYF.

The chain joins TRBV20-1 to TRBJ2-3, with a weak D call TRBD2 (5 bases). Germline CDR1 is DFQATT and CDR2 is SNEGSKA (reference sequence). Trimming cost V 0 bases and J 2 bases, with 12 bases left between them. There are 15 residues in the CDR3. CDR3 coding DNA: TGCAGTGCTAGAGATCGAAGCGGTTACACAGATACGCAGTATTTT. Amino acid sequence: CSARDRSGYTDTQYF.

The rearrangement links TRBV12-3 or TRBV12-4 to TRBJ1-5; 12 positions match TRBD1. V shed 1 base, J shed 6 bases, and the junction held 10 bases outside the gene matches. CDR3 length: 18 residues. In DNA, the CDR3 is TGTGCCAGCAGTTTAGAAGGGACAGGGGGCGTAGGGCGTCAGCCCCAGCATTTT. It codes for CASSLEGTGGVGRQPQHF.

The chain couples TRBV5-1 to TRBJ2-1; 12 nucleotides agree with TRBD2. Germline lookup yields CDR1 SGHRS and CDR2 YFSETQ. CDR3 length: 16 residues. Trimming removed 5 bases from V and 0 bases from J; junction bases left unmatched: 3. The CDR3 coding sequence is TGCGCCAGCAGACTGACTAGCGGGAGCTCCTACAATGAGCAGTTCTTC. Residues: CASRLTSGSSYNEQFF.

This clonotype has at least ten counts. The V gene is TRBV23-1, the J gene TRBJ2-6; TRBD1 matches at 7 bases. TRBV23-1 is treated as an ORF (open reading frame) with a function not yet certain. The V and J ends lost 8 bases and 2 bases, in that order; junction bases with no gene match: 21. The CDR3 runs 20 residues. DNA of the CDR3: TGCGCCAGCCGTCCGACTAAAGGACAGGATTATGTCGCTGGGGCCAACGTCCTGACTTTC. Protein: CASRPTKGQDYVAGANVLTF.

This clonotype was seen only a few times. The chain recombines TRBV29-1 with TRBJ1-2; D is ambiguous. The CDR3 length is 13 residues. Trimming took off 5 bases at V and 4 bases at J, with 14 bases between the two ends. Germline loops: CDR1 SQVTM, CDR2 ANQGSEA. As DNA, the CDR3 is TGCAGCGTTTTCCCAGGATCGGCCTATGGCTACACCTTC. Its translation is CSVFPGSAYGYTF.

V gene TRBV20-1 combines with J gene TRBJ2-1; D is ambiguous. Per the germline V gene, CDR1 is DFQATT and CDR2 is SNEGSKA (reference sequence). Trimming pared 3 bases from V and 3 bases from J, leaving 12 bases between. This CDR3 region has 14 residues. The CDR3 DNA follows: TGCAGTGCTAGTTATGGGCTAGTCTACAATGAGCAGTTCTTC. Protein product: CSASYGLVYNEQFF.

The chain links TRBV5-1 to TRBJ2-3, with 9 bases identical to TRBD1. Trimming removed 2 bases from V and 1 base from J; junction bases left unmatched: 2. CDR3 size: 15 residues. Germline V gene lookup returns CDR1 SGHRS and CDR2 YFSETQ. CDR3 nucleotide sequence: TGCGCCAGCAGCTTTGGGGACAGGGGCACAGATACGCAGTATTTT. This gives the protein CASSFGDRGTDTQYF. The complete variable domain, with remaining parts taken from reference TRBV5-1 and TRBJ2-3, reads KAGVTQTPRYLIKTRGQQVTLSCSPISGHRSVSWYQQTPGQGLQFLFEYFSETQRNKGNFPGRFSGRQFSNSRSEMNVSTLELGDSALYLCASSFGDRGTDTQYFGPGTRLTVL.

This chain links TRBV7-9 with TRBJ1-1; 9 nucleotides match TRBD1. This CDR3 comprises 15 residues. The germline CDR1 and CDR2 sequences are SEHNR and FQNEAQ (reference sequence). The junction had 5 bases not matched to a gene; V was cut back by 2 bases and J by 4 bases. In DNA form, the CDR3 reads TGTGCCAGCAGCTTATCGGGACAGGGTACCACTGAAGCTTTCTTT. Translated: CASSLSGQGTTEAFF.

J is TRBJ2-3 and V is TRBV29-1; TRBD2 matches at 9 bases. Germline lookup yields CDR1 SQVTM and CDR2 ANQGSEA. The CDR3 runs to 19 residues. Trimming at V came to 6 bases and at J to 3 bases, leaving 22 bases not matched to a gene. The CDR3 here is CSVKFSGSGRSARTDTQYF. The CDR3 nucleotides are TGCAGCGTAAAATTCTCGGGTAGCGGGAGATCGGCTCGGACAGATACGCAGTATTTT.

This clonotype was counted a few times. The chain combines TRBV24-1 with TRBJ1-1, with a tentative D call TRBD1 (5 bases). Trimming cost V 7 bases and J 0 bases, with 8 bases left between them. The germline CDR1 and CDR2 sequences are KGHDR and SFDVKD. This CDR3 is built from 13 residues. The CDR3 protein is CATRAGLNTEAFF. CDR3 nucleotide sequence: TGTGCCACCAGGGCAGGGTTGAACACTGAAGCTTTCTTT.

The CDR3 region has the DNA TGTGCCAGCAGTCCATCTACGTCAAACAATGAGCAGTTCTTC. Its translation: CASSPSTSNNEQFF. The chain joins TRBV12-3 or TRBV12-4 to TRBJ2-1, with D hard to call. Trimming left V 5 bases short and J 5 bases short, with 13 bases between. There are 14 residues in the CDR3.

V gene TRBV2 combines with J gene TRBJ2-7, with D hard to call. V lost 8 bases to trimming and J lost 1 base, with 15 bases between them. Per germline, CDR1 SNHLY and CDR2 FYNNEI. The CDR3 is 14 amino acids. The CDR3: CASLSETVSYEQYF. CDR3 sequence (DNA): TGTGCCAGCCTGAGCGAAACAGTTTCCTACGAGCAGTACTTC.

There are a few counts of this clonotype. This chain uses TRBV10-3 with TRBJ2-7; D is possibly TRBD1 (6 bases). This CDR3 comprises 15 residues. V was cut by 2 bases and J by 0 bases, with 11 bases left in between. Germline assignment: CDR1 ENHRY and CDR2 SYGVKD. This CDR3 is CAISEIQGASYEQYF. CDR3 bases: TGTGCCATCAGTGAGATACAGGGTGCCTCCTACGAGCAGTACTTC.